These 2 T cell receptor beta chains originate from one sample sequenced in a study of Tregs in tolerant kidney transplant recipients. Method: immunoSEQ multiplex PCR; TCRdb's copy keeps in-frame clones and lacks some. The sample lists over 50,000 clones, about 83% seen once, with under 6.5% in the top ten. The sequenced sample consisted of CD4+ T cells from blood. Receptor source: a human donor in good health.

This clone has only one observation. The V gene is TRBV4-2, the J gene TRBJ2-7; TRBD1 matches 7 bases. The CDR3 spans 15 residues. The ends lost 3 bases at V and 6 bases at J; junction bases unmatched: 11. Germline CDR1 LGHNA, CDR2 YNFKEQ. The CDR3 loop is CASSHSTGFRTEQYF. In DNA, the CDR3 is TGTGCCAGCAGCCATTCGACAGGGTTTCGAACCGAGCAGTACTTC.

CDR3 sequence: CAGGSSSSYNSPLHF. CDR3 nucleotide sequence: TGTGCCGGCGGGTCTTCCAGCTCCTATAATTCACCCCTCCACTTT. The chain carries TRBV19 and TRBJ1-6, with D unclear. Germline V gene data show CDR1 as LNHDA and CDR2 as SQIVND (reference sequence). The CDR3 is 15 residues long. The germline V and J ends were trimmed by 11 bases and 0 bases, with 14 bases remaining between them.